The source of this T cell receptor beta chain is a study of cytomegalovirus exposure and HLA in healthy donors. Primers included in the PCR were 60 Vbeta and 13 Jbeta primers. Profiling relied on immunoSEQ multiplex PCR, and the TCRdb table lists in-frame clones only, not all of them. This table has about 130,000 clones, around 81% appearing once. The length of the CDR3 is 15 residues. The germline CDR1 and CDR2 sequences are SGHDT and YYEEEE. The V gene end was trimmed by 4 bases and the J gene end by 8 bases; junction bases not matched to a gene: 10. The chain recombines TRBV5-6 with TRBJ1-4; TRBD1 matches at 8 bases. The sequenced sample was PBMCs. The TCR was taken from a man aged 18 to 35 in good health and CMV-seronegative. This CDR3 is CASSGEGQAGEKLFF. The CDR3 bases are TGTGCCAGCAGCGGGGAGGGACAGGCGGGGGAAAAACTGTTTTTT.